The present TCR beta chain was sequenced within a study of T-cell memory formation after mild COVID-19. V trimming: 4 bases; J trimming: 0 bases; junction bases outside the gene matches: 8. The CDR3 length is 19 residues. The germline V gene has CDR1 LGHDT and CDR2 YNNKEL (reference sequence). A single record per CDR3 protein comes from TCRdb applying MiXCR to the 5' RACE reads. The sample holds some 290,000 distinct CDR3 sequences; roughly 17% are singletons and the top ten take roughly 25%. This clonotype was counted only a few times. Specimen: PBMCs or a T cell subset sorted from them (not recorded which). The clonotype comes from a young man who had mild COVID-19 (a few samples of this study predate the infection). Cell type and time point are not known. The rearrangement links TRBV3-1 to TRBJ2-1, with 14 nucleotides matching TRBD2. This CDR3 reads CASSPGLAGGLSSYNEQFF. CDR3 coding DNA: TGTGCCAGCAGCCCTGGACTAGCGGGGGGTCTCAGCTCCTACAATGAGCAGTTCTTC.